This T cell receptor (beta chain) is drawn from a study of OX40 agonist ivuxolimab in advanced cancers. Across the whole study: Every 2 weeks, patients received ivuxolimab intravenously, dosed at 0.01 to 10 mg/kg. Broader study findings: CD4+ and CD8+ blood T cells expanded clonally by week 6 at 0.1 to 3.0 mg/kg. Low levels of normalized T-cell clonal expansion also appeared in some nonresponders.

Per germline, CDR1 SQVTM and CDR2 ANQGSEA. The J segment lost 0 bases and the V segment lost 2 bases, leaving 5 bases of the junction unmatched. This CDR3 has 15 residues. As to this clone: Its antigen is as yet unknown.

Some clones are missing from TCRdb's copy, which holds only in-frame ones; the method was immunoSEQ multiplex PCR. The sample yields roughly 91,000 clones, more than 95% seen once. Here the sequenced sample was CD4+ or CD8+ T cells sorted from blood, taken in a trial of the OX40 agonist ivuxolimab. This chain connects TRBV29-1 to TRBJ2-5; 8 nucleotides line up with TRBD2. The sequence came from an adult with an advanced solid tumor such as melanoma, head and neck, liver or kidney cancer. CDR3 DNA: TGCAGCGTTGAATTAGCGGGGCAGTACCAAGAGACCCAGTACTTC. Translation gives CSVELAGQYQETQYF.